These 18 T cell receptor beta chains were sequenced from one sample in a study of cytomegalovirus exposure and HLA in healthy donors. In the PCR, 60 Vbeta and 13 Jbeta primers were used. Profiling relied on immunoSEQ multiplex PCR, and the TCRdb table lists in-frame clones only, not all of them. The sample lists some 190,000 clones, around 87% seen once, with around 1.4% in the top ten. The specimen sequenced was PBMCs. The receptor set was obtained from a man aged 25-45 years in good health and CMV-seronegative.

The genes are TRBV2 and TRBJ2-7; D is unclear. The germline V gene encodes CDR1 SNHLY and CDR2 FYNNEI. The CDR3 has 11 residues. Trimming shortened V by 4 bases and J by 4 bases, and 5 bases separated the two germline ends. The CDR3 protein is CASSGLYEQYF. CDR3 coding DNA: TGTGCCAGCAGTGGACTTTACGAGCAGTACTTC.

The chain joins TRBV19 to TRBJ2-1; 8 bases map to TRBD2. The CDR3 length is 14 residues. The V and J ends lost 5 bases and 9 bases, in that order; junction bases with no gene match: 9. The V gene's germline CDR1 is LNHDA and CDR2 SQIVND (reference sequence). The CDR3 loop is CASSSSGSVTEQFF. DNA of the CDR3: TGTGCCAGTAGTTCGAGCGGGAGTGTCACTGAGCAGTTCTTC.

This sequence joins TRBV14 and TRBJ2-5; D gene ambiguous. CDR1 and CDR2 (germline): SGHDN, FVKESK. The CDR3 runs to 18 residues. Trimming left V 4 bases short and J 2 bases short, with 23 bases between. CDR3 in amino acids: CASSPVSVATLLQETQYF. The DNA for the CDR3 is TGTGCCAGCAGCCCCGTTTCGGTAGCTACACTCCTACAAGAGACCCAGTACTTC. Full variable domain (missing parts from reference TRBV14 and TRBJ2-5): EAGVTQFPSHSVIEKGQTVTLRCDPISGHDNLYWYRRVMGKEIKFLLHFVKESKQDESGMPNNRFLAERTGGTYSTLKVQPAELEDSGVYFCASSPVSVATLLQETQYFGPGTRLLVL.

The chain is built from TRBV7-2 and TRBJ2-7; 10 bases line up with TRBD2. CDR1 and CDR2 (germline): SGHTA, FQGNSA. The CDR3 spans 15 residues. J lost 3 bases, V lost 4 bases, and 6 bases had no gene match. CDR3 residues: CASSSWTSGNYEQYF. The CDR3 DNA reads TGTGCCAGCAGCTCCTGGACTAGCGGAAACTACGAGCAGTACTTC.

CDR3 protein: CASSLGVANEQFF. CDR3 bases: TGTGCCAGCAGCCTCGGGGTAGCCAATGAGCAGTTCTTC. The chain uses TRBV7-2 and TRBJ2-1; weak D call: TRBD2 (5 bases). CDR3 length: 13 residues. Per germline, CDR1 SGHTA and CDR2 FQGNSA. V was trimmed by 5 bases and J by 6 bases, leaving 11 bases between them.

This clone appeared once. The chain is built from TRBV2 and TRBJ2-3; a weak D match, TRBD2 (6 bases). The CDR3 sequence is 15 residues long. Germline V gene lookup returns CDR1 SNHLY and CDR2 FYNNEI. Deletions cut 10 bases from V and 0 bases from J, with 17 bases between. The CDR3 here is CATHRDSSSTDTQYF. The CDR3 DNA reads as TGTGCCACCCACCGGGACTCATCTAGCACAGATACGCAGTATTTT.

The V call is TRBV9, the J call TRBJ1-2, with no clear D. CDR1 SGDLS and CDR2 YYNGEE come from the germline V gene. CDR3 length: 13 residues. V was clipped by 5 bases and J by 6 bases, with 14 bases between them. The CDR3 coding sequence is TGTGCCAGCAGGCAGAAAGATAGCCATGGCTACACCTTC. Amino acid sequence: CASRQKDSHGYTF.

This clone was detected once. The chain couples TRBV28 to TRBJ2-7, with D unresolved. V was shortened by 8 bases and J by 2 bases, with 10 bases between the two germline ends. The CDR3 contains 12 residues. Germline V gene sequence: CDR1 MDHEN, CDR2 SYDVKM. CDR3 residues: CASSVQTYEQYF. CDR3 nucleotides: TGTGCCAGCTCTGTGCAGACCTACGAGCAGTACTTC. The whole variable domain, remainder taken from reference TRBV28 and TRBJ2-7, is DVKVTQSSRYLVKRTGEKVFLECVQDMDHENMFWYRQDPGLGLRLIYFSYDVKMKEKGDIPEGYSVSREKKERFSLILESASTNQTSMYLCASSVQTYEQYFGPGTRLTVT.

This clone was observed a handful of times. The chain uses TRBV5-3 and TRBJ1-5; D remains unclear. TRBV5-3 is labeled an ORF, and its function is uncertain. Between the trimmed V and J ends, which lost 6 bases and 2 bases, there was a span of 12 bases. The CDR3 contains 14 residues. The CDR3 DNA sequence: TGTGCCAGAAATCCGCGGTGGTGCAATCAGCCCCAGCATTTT. It specifies CARNPRWCNQPQHF.

This chain uses TRBV5-8 with TRBJ1-5, with TRBD1 matching 7 bases. CDR1 and CDR2 from the germline V gene are SGHTS and YDEGEE. The CDR3 runs 13 residues. V trimming: 6 bases; J trimming: 6 bases; junction bases outside the gene matches: 6. The CDR3 here is CASTPDRVQPQHF. The CDR3 coding sequence is TGTGCCAGCACCCCCGACAGGGTTCAGCCCCAGCATTTT.

This sequence joins TRBV5-1 and TRBJ1-2, with 10 positions matching TRBD1. Germline V lookup: CDR1 SGHRS, CDR2 YFSETQ. The CDR3 covers 15 residues. V lost 0 bases, J lost 8 bases, and 7 bases stayed unmatched. Here the CDR3 reads CASSLAQGQGLGYTF. The CDR3 DNA sequence: TGCGCCAGCAGCTTGGCTCAGGGACAGGGGTTGGGCTACACCTTC.

In this sample, this clone turned up once. Other DNA sequences in this specimen translate into the identical CDR3. The chain recombines TRBV20-1 with TRBJ2-5; TRBD2 is a possible D gene (6 bases). V dropped 3 bases and J dropped 4 bases, with 6 bases sitting between them. This CDR3 has 11 amino acids. Germline CDR1 reads DFQATT; CDR2 reads SNEGSKA (reference sequence). The DNA of the CDR3 is TGCAGTGCTAGGGGGGGAGAGACCCAGTACTTC. Its protein product is CSARGGETQYF.

This sequence joins TRBV19 and TRBJ2-3; D gene unclear. Per the germline V gene, CDR1 is LNHDA and CDR2 is SQIVND (reference sequence). This CDR3 is built from 10 residues. V was pared by 9 bases and J by 6 bases, with 7 bases between. This CDR3 reads CASGGDTQYF. Here the CDR3 DNA reads TGTGCCAGCGGCGGTGATACGCAGTATTTT.

The chain is built from TRBV27 and TRBJ2-7; 9 bases fit TRBD1. The germline V gene has CDR1 MNHEY and CDR2 SMNVEV (reference sequence). J gave up 6 bases and V 4 bases, and 4 bases lay outside the gene matches. This CDR3 has 13 amino acids. Written as DNA, the CDR3 is TGTGCCAGCAGTTGGGACAGGGAAGGCGAGCAGTACTTC. This encodes CASSWDREGEQYF.

The V call is TRBV4-3, the J call TRBJ2-5; 7 positions match TRBD1. CDR3 length: 14 amino acids. Germline CDR1 and CDR2: LGHNA and YSLEER. V lost 3 bases to trimming and J lost 3 bases; unmatched junction nucleotides: 4. CDR3 bases: TGCGCCAGCAGCCAGCCGGGACAGAAAGAGACCCAGTACTTC. Protein sequence: CASSQPGQKETQYF.

This clone was observed once. This chain uses TRBV7-9 with TRBJ2-2; TRBD1 matches at 9 bases. CDR3 length: 15 residues. With 6 bases clipped from V and 3 bases from J, the junction kept 5 bases outside the gene matches. Per the germline V gene, CDR1 is SEHNR and CDR2 is FQNEAQ (reference sequence). The CDR3 DNA follows: TGTGCCAGCAGATACACAGGGGGCGACACCGGGGAGCTGTTTTTT. Encoded protein: CASRYTGGDTGELFF.

This clone was observed a few times. This chain connects TRBV6-4 to TRBJ2-4, with D unclear. The length of the CDR3 is 13 residues. V shed 0 bases and J shed 6 bases, with 6 bases lying between them. Per germline, CDR1 MRHNA and CDR2 SNTAGT. CDR3 sequence (DNA): TGTGCCAGCAGTGACTCGGAGACAAACATTCAGTACTTC. It encodes CASSDSETNIQYF.

This clone appeared a few times. The chain couples TRBV28 to TRBJ2-5; weak D call: TRBD2 (5 bases). Deletions cut 2 bases from V and 5 bases from J, with 9 bases between. Germline CDR1 reads MDHEN; CDR2 reads SYDVKM. The CDR3 spans 13 residues. The CDR3 DNA reads TGTGCCAGCAGTTTAAGAGGGTGGGAGACCCAGTACTTC. The encoded protein is CASSLRGWETQYF.